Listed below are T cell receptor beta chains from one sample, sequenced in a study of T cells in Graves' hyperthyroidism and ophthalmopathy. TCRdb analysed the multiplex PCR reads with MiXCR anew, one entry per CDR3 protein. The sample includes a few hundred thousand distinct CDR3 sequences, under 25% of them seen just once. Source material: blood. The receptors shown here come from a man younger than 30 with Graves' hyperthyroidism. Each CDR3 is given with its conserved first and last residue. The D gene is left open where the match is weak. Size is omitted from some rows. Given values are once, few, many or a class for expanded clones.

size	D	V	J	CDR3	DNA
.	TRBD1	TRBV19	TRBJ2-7	CASSPRTGQDEQYF	TGTGCCAGTAGTCCCCGGACAGGTCAAGACGAGCAGTACTTC
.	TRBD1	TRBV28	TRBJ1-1	CASSTWDSSPRGNTEAFF	TGTGCCAGCAGTACCTGGGACAGTTCGCCCAGGGGGAACACTGAAGCTTTCTTT
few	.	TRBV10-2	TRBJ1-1	CASSEKGPGTEAFF	TGCGCCAGCAGTGAAAAGGGGCCGGGGACTGAAGCTTTCTTT
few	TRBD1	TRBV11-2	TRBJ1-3	CASAPNRGDGNTIYF	TGTGCCAGCGCTCCGAACAGGGGTGATGGAAACACCATATATTTT
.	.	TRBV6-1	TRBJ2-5	CASSPVYGGGQQETRYF	TGTGCCAGCAGCCCGGTATATGGCGGGGGACAACAAGAGACCCGGTACTTC
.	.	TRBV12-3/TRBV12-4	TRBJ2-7	CASRLTTGRGYEQYF	TGTGCCAGCAGGTTAACAACGGGGCGCGGCTACGAGCAGTACTTC
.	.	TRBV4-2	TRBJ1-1	CASSQENPGQSWTEAFF	TGTGCCAGCAGCCAGGAGAATCCCGGACAGTCGTGGACTGAAGCTTTCTTT
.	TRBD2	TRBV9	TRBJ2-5	CASSVVAGSQETQYF	TGTGCCAGCAGCGTAGTAGCGGGGTCCCAAGAGACCCAGTACTTC
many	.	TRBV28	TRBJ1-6	CASSSSKGRVIPLHF	TGTGCCAGCAGTTCCTCTAAGGGGAGGGTAATTCCCCTCCACTTT
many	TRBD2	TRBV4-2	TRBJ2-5	CASSQDRGGQETQYF	TGTGCCAGCAGCCAAGATCGGGGGGGCCAAGAGACCCAGTACTTC
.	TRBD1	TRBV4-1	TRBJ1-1	CASSLSGTGETEAFF	TGCGCCAGCAGCCTTTCGGGGACAGGGGAAACTGAAGCTTTCTTT
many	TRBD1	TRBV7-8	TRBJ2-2	CASSLETGGETGELFF	TGTGCCAGCAGCTTAGAGACAGGGGGAGAGACCGGGGAGCTGTTTTTT
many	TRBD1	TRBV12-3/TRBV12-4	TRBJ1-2	CASSRTGGGDVYGYTF	TGTGCCAGCAGCCGGACAGGGGGTGGGGATGTCTATGGCTACACCTTC
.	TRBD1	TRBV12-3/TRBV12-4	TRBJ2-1	CASRYTGTGGNEQFF	TGTGCCAGCAGGTATACCGGGACAGGGGGTAATGAGCAGTTCTTC
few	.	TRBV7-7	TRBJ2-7	CASSLSSASSTSEQYF	TGTGCTAGCAGCTTATCGTCCGCGAGCTCTACGAGCGAGCAGTACTTC
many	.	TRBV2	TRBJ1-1	CASIRGHSLNTEAFF	TGTGCCAGCATCAGGGGACATTCATTGAACACTGAAGCTTTCTTT
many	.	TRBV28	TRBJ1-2	CASSSAHGQINYGYTF	TGTGCCAGCAGTTCCGCCCATGGACAGATTAACTATGGCTACACCTTC
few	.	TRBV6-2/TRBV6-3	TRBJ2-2	CASSYPPEDKLYTGELFF	TGTGCCAGCAGTTACCCCCCCGAGGACAAGCTCTACACCGGGGAGCTGTTTTTT
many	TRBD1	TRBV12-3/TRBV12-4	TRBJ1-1	CASSLIFGTGARTNTEAFF	TGTGCCAGCAGTTTGATTTTTGGGACAGGGGCCCGTACGAACACTGAAGCTTTCTTT
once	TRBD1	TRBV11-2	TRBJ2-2	CASSLDRDRGYAGELFF	TGTGCCAGCAGCTTAGATCGGGACAGGGGATATGCCGGGGAGCTGTTTTTT
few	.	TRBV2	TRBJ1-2	CASSSQGSYGYTF	TGTGCCAGCAGTTCCCAGGGAAGCTATGGCTACACCTTC
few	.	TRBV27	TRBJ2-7	CASIIPGSPYEQYF	TGTGCCAGCATCATTCCGGGGTCACCCTACGAGCAGTACTTC
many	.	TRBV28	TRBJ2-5	CASSLPEYQETQYF	TGTGCCAGCAGTTTACCAGAGTACCAAGAGACCCAGTACTTC
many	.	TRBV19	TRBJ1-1	CASSVGRVTMEAFF	TGTGCCAGTAGTGTTGGAAGGGTGACTATGGAAGCTTTCTTT
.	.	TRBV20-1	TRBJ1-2	CSALPTGNYGYTF	TGCAGTGCTTTACCGACAGGAAACTATGGCTACACCTTC
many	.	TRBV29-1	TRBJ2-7	CSVELESSYEQYF	TGCAGCGTTGAACTAGAAAGCTCCTACGAGCAGTACTTC
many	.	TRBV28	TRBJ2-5	CASSLQVIQETQYF	TGTGCCAGCAGTTTACAGGTTATCCAAGAGACCCAGTACTTC
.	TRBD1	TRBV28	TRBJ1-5	CASSWGQTSNQPQHF	TGTGCCAGCAGTTGGGGACAGACTAGCAATCAGCCCCAGCATTTT
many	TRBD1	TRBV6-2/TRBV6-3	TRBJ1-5	CASRAGTGGITGNQPQHF	TGTGCCAGCAGGGCCGGGACAGGGGGCATTACGGGCAATCAGCCCCAGCATTTT
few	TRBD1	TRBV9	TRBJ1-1	CASSARQGMNTEAFF	TGTGCCAGCAGCGCCAGACAGGGAATGAACACTGAAGCTTTCTTT
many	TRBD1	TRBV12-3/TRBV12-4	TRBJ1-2	CASSLNPGTAYGYTF	TGTGCCAGCAGTTTAAACCCCGGGACAGCCTATGGCTACACCTTC
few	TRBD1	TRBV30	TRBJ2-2	CAWTGTGVAGELFF	TGTGCCTGGACCGGGACAGGGGTTGCCGGGGAGCTGTTTTTT
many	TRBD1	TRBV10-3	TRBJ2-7	CAIRGQGSYEQYF	TGTGCCATCAGGGGACAGGGGAGCTACGAGCAGTACTTC
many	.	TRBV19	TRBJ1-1	CASSTGPYTEAFF	TGTGCCAGTAGTACAGGACCCTACACTGAAGCTTTCTTT
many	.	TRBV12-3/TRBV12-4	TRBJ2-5	CASSLRETQYF	TGTGCCAGCAGTTTAAGAGAGACCCAGTACTTC
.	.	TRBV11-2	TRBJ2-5	CASSLPGSGETQYF	TGTGCCAGCAGCTTACCGGGGTCGGGCGAGACCCAGTACTTC
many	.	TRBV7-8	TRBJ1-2	CASSLNKGLGYTF	TGTGCCAGCAGCTTAAATAAGGGTCTAGGCTACACCTTC
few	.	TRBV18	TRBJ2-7	CASSPRGQGRKYEQYF	TGTGCCAGCTCACCACGAGGGCAGGGGAGAAAGTACGAGCAGTACTTC
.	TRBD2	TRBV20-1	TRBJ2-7	CSASPSGRPEQYF	TGCAGTGCTAGTCCTAGCGGGAGACCCGAGCAGTACTTC
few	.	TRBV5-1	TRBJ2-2	CASSLDNRRPGELFF	TGCGCCAGCAGCTTAGATAATAGGAGGCCCGGGGAGCTGTTTTTT
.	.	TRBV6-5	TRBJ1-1	CASSHLRGNTEAFF	TGTGCCAGCAGTCACCTCAGGGGGAACACTGAAGCTTTCTTT
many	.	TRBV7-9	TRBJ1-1	CASRTAGFANTEAFF	TGTGCCAGCAGAACAGCTGGGTTCGCGAACACTGAAGCTTTCTTT
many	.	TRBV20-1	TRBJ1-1	CSASVSGYSTEAFF	TGCAGTGCCTCTGTATCAGGGTATAGCACTGAAGCTTTCTTT
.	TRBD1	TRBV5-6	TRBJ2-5	CASSGQGVWQETQYF	TGTGCCAGCAGCGGACAGGGGGTCTGGCAAGAGACCCAGTACTTC
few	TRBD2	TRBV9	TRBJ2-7	CASSPGLAQYEQYF	TGTGCCAGCAGCCCGGGACTAGCGCAATACGAGCAGTACTTC
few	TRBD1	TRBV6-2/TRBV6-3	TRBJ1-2	CASRDRGRDGYTF	TGTGCCAGCCGGGACAGGGGGCGCGATGGCTACACCTTC
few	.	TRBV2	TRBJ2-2	CASTPPTGNTGELFF	TGTGCCAGCACTCCTCCGACAGGAAACACCGGGGAGCTGTTTTTT
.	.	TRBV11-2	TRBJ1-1	CASRSTQNTEAFF	TGTGCCAGCAGGTCTACCCAGAACACTGAAGCTTTCTTT
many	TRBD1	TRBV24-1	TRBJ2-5	CATSDLADRGPETQYF	TGTGCCACCAGTGATTTAGCGGACAGGGGTCCGGAGACCCAGTACTTC
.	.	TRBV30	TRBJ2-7	CAWRRAYEQYF	TGTGCCTGGAGAAGGGCCTACGAGCAGTACTTC
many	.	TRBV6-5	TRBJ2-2	CASSYSPSTGELFF	TGTGCCAGCAGTTACTCGCCCAGCACCGGGGAGCTGTTTTTT
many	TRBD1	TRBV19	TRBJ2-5	CASSNNDRGETQYF	TGTGCCAGTAGTAATAACGACAGGGGAGAGACCCAGTACTTC
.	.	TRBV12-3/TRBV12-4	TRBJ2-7	CASSLSGRRYEQYF	TGTGCCAGCAGTTTAAGTGGGAGAAGGTACGAGCAGTACTTC
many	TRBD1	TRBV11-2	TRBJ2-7	CASSFLPSGQGFGEQYF	TGTGCCAGCAGCTTTTTACCCTCGGGACAGGGGTTCGGAGAGCAGTACTTC
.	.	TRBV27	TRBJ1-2	CACSSVPGVGFTF	TGTGCCTGCAGTTCCGTCCCGGGGGTCGGCTTCACCTTC